The following is a TCR beta chain sequence with its context. It lacks a known antigen. There are no base qualities to consult, and no much larger clone falls within one base. TCR beta CDR3 regions were amplified from RNA transcripts for repertoire sequencing. HTBI primers and the Qiagen OneStep RT-PCR kit were used in a first-round RT-PCR, which was followed by a second-round multiplex PCR, size selection and purification. The libraries underwent paired-end sequencing with 100 bp reads on an Illumina HiSeq2000. The paper's data handling went like this. Reads were processed with SOAPnuke, discarding reads with adapters, uncalled bases, mean Phred below 15, or no exact constant-primer or identifier match. COPE v1.2.5 was used to merge the high-quality paired reads. Each unique nucleotide sequence was defined as a clonotype, and clonotypes were aligned to IMGT TRB V, D and J references with MiTCR v1.1. The analysis was limited to V-J combinations with a frequency above 0.0001, which together covered approximately 99% of repertoires. A TCR clonal expansion and chaos score per V-J combination was defined as the ratio of F50 clonal expansion to chaos observed in the TCRdist matrix. Welch's t-statistics and random forest were used to narrow the features down to 13 V-J combinations, which were then fed into a naive Bayes classifier. The Morisita-Horn index was used to measure how similar the thyroid and blood repertoires were. The raw public data were reprocessed by TCRdb itself: fastp quality trimming at Q25, MiXCR clonotype calling, in-frame beta chains only. Rows are unified per CDR3 protein, each entry keeping the most common DNA and genes. TCRdb, not the authors, supplied the V and J calls. This sample gives around 1,200,000 distinct CDR3 sequences in total; roughly two fifths of them show up just once. The ten largest clonotypes hold approximately 10% of the sample.

This specimen belongs to a study of Graves' ophthalmopathy and Graves' hyperthyroidism (dated 2018 in TCRdb). For the wider study: Stable hyperthyroidism was defined as no progression to ophthalmopathy within 18 months of follow-up. In total, approximately 140 blood samples were TCR-sequenced: approximately 42 ophthalmopathy, some 80 hyperthyroidism and about 17 hyperthyroidism-to-ophthalmopathy patients. For independent validation, a separate cohort was made up of 18 hyperthyroidism patients plus 17 patients who later progressed from hyperthyroidism to ophthalmopathy. Once sampling was done, hyperthyroidism patients were given methimazole at a starting dose of 30 mg daily, while ophthalmopathy patients were given high-dose intravenous methylprednisolone. The study used TCR beta repertoire signatures to distinguish Graves' ophthalmopathy from Graves' hyperthyroidism and to predict progression to ophthalmopathy. To explore V-J signatures that distinguish ophthalmopathy from hyperthyroidism, a discovery set of about 99 patients was enrolled, made up of 40 to 45 with ophthalmopathy and some 56 with stable hyperthyroidism. T-cell repertoires of thyroid tissue and blood were compared in a handful of hyperthyroidism patients. General findings and caveats noted by the study authors: In validation, the model predicted ophthalmopathy progression with more than 70% sensitivity and roughly 72% specificity; eleven to twelve predicted patients were CT-confirmed with GO in a median of approximately 6.2 months. In cross-validation, the 13-signature model distinguished ophthalmopathy from stable hyperthyroidism with less than 90% sensitivity and about 81% specificity, while in the test set the corresponding values were approximately 80% and 75%. Sample size was not predetermined statistically, and investigators were not blinded to group allocation. Most expanded thyroid clonotypes with frequency above 0.001 were also detected in blood, suggesting blood repertoires may reflect the thyroid immune response.

The hyperthyroidism patients were 18 to 65 years old and newly diagnosed, with a disease duration of less than 2 months. Patients were excluded if they had other autoimmune diseases, uncontrolled infections, pregnancy or lactation. Clinical symptoms, serum thyroxine, TRAb, thyroid ultrasound and orbital computed tomography formed the basis of the diagnosis. Trizol reagent was used to extract the total RNA, and its quality was then checked on an Agilent 2100 Bioanalyzer. CDR1 and CDR2 were assigned from the germline V gene (reference sequence) as LNHDA and SQIVND. Trimming takes 5 bases from V and 6 bases from J, and the germline ends sit 10 bases apart. The CDR3 spans 12 residues, from the cysteine through the phenylalanine. Only the CDR3 DNA is retained, 36 bases long and in frame from the first base.

The source is an adult man with Graves' hyperthyroidism. What was sequenced was peripheral blood or thyroid tissue (not recorded which). The chain couples TRBV19 to TRBJ1-1; TRBD1 is a possible D gene, resting on 5 matching bases. The DNA sequence is as follows: TGTGCCAGTAGTGGGGGTGTCGCTGAAGCTTTCTTT. This codes for CASSGGVAEAFF.